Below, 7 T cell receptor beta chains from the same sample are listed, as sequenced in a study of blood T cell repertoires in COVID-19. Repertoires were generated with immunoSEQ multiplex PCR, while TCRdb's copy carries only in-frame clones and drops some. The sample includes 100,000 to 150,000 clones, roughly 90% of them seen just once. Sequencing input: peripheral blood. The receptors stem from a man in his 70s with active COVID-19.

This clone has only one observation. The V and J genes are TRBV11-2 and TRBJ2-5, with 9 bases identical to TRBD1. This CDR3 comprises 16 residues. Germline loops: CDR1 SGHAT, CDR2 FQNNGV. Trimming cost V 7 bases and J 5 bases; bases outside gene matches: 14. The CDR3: CASKVMGQGRTETQYF. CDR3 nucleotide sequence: TGTGCCAGCAAAGTGATGGGACAGGGTCGGACTGAGACCCAGTACTTC. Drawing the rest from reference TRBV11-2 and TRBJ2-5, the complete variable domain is EAGVAQSPRYKIIEKRQSVAFWCNPISGHATLYWYQQILGQGPKLLIQFQNNGVVDDSQLPKDRFSAERLKGVDSTLKIQPAKLEDSAVYLCASKVMGQGRTETQYFGPGTRLLVL.

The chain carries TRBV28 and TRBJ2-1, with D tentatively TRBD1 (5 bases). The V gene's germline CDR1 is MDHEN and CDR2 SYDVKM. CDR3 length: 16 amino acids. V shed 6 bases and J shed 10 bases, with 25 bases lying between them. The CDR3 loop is CASSTLSRVPGAEQFF. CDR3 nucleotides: TGTGCCAGCAGCACTCTTTCCAGGGTCCCAGGAGCGGAGCAGTTCTTC.

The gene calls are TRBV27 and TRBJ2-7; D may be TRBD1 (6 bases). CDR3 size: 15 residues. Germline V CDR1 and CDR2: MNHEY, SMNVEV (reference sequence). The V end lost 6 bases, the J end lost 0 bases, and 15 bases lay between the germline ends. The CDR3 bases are TGTGCCAGCAGGACCCTTACAGGGAGCTCCTACGAGCAGTACTTC. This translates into CASRTLTGSSYEQYF.

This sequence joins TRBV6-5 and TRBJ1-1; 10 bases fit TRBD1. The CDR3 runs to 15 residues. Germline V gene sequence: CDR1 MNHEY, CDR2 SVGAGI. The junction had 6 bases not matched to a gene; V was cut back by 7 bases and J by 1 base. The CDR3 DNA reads TGTGCCAGCAAGGACGACAGGGGGCCGAACACTGAAGCTTTCTTT. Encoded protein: CASKDDRGPNTEAFF.

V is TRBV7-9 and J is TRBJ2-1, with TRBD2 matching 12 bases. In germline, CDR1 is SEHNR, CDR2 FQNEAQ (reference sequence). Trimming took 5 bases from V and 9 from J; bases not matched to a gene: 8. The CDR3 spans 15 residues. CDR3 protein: CASSHGLAGGGEQFF. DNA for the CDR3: TGTGCCAGCAGCCATGGGCTAGCGGGAGGGGGTGAGCAGTTCTTC. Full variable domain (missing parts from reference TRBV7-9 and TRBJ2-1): DTGVSQNPRHKITKRGQNVTFRCDPISEHNRLYWYRQTLGQGPEFLTYFQNEAQLEKSRLLSDRFSAERPKGSFSTLEIQRTEQGDSAMYLCASSHGLAGGGEQFFGPGTRLTVL.

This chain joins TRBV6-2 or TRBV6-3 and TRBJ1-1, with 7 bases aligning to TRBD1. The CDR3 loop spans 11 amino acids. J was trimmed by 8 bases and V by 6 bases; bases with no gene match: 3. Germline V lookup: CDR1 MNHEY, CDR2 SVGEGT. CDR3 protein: CASSPDREAFF. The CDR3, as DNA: TGTGCCAGCAGCCCGGACAGGGAAGCTTTCTTT.

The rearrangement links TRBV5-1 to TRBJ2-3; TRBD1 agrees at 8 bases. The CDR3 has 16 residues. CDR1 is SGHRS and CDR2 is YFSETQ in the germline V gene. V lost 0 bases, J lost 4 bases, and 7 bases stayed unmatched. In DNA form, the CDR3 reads TGCGCCAGCAGCTTGGAAGGCAGGGGGCTTTCAGATACGCAGTATTTT. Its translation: CASSLEGRGLSDTQYF.